The entry that follows covers one TCR beta chain sequence. The authors carried out high-throughput sequencing of TCR beta. They applied it to CD8+ and CD4+ T cells obtained from blood. Controls were healthy donors chosen to match patients in age and sex. Negative isolation yielded the CD8+ and CD4+ T cells, while FACS enriched the TEMRA cells. The authors reverse transcribed roughly 0.5 to 1 ug RNA with random hexamers. The method of amplification for TCR beta CDR3 was immunoSEQ multiplex PCR, covering 54 Vbeta and 13 Jbeta. A single record per CDR3 protein comes from TCRdb applying MiXCR to the immunoSEQ multiplex PCR reads. The repertoire holds roughly 200,000 distinct CDR3 sequences, with 95% as singletons. This specimen comes from a study of CD8 T cells in Susac syndrome. The TCR comes from a human donor in good health. The sample comprised CD4+ T cells from PBMCs.

CDR3 nucleotide sequence: TGTGCCCGGACAGGGTACGGGGCCAACGTCCTGACTTTC. It encodes CARTGYGANVLTF. This sequence joins TRBV30 and TRBJ2-6; 8 nucleotides align to TRBD1. J lost 4 bases, V lost 8 bases, and 4 bases had no gene match. Germline-derived CDR1 and CDR2 are GTSNPN and SVGIG (reference sequence). The CDR3 is 13 residues long.